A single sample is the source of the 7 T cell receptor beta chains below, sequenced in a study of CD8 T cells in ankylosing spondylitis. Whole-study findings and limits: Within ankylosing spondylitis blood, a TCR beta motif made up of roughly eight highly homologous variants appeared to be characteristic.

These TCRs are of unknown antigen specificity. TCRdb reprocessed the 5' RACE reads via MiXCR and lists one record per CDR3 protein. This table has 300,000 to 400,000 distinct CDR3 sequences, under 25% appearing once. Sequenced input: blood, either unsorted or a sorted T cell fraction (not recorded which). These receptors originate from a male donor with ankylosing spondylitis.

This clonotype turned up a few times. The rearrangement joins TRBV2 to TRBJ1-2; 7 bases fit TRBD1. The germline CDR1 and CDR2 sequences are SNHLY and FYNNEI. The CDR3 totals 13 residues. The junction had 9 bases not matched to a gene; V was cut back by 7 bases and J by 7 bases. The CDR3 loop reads CASTETGKGGYTF. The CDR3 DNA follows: TGTGCCAGCACCGAGACAGGGAAAGGTGGCTACACCTTC.

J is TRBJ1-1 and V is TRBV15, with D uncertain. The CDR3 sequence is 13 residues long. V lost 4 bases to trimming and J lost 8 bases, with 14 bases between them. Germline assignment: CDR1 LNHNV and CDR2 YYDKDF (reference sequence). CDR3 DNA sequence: TGTGCCACCAGCATCCCAGTGGTGGCAGAAGCTTTCTTT. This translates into CATSIPVVAEAFF.

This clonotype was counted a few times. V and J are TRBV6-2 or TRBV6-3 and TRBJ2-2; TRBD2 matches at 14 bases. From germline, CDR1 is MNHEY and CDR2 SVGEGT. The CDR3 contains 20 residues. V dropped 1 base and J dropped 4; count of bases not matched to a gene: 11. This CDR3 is CASSYLAPGLAGGLTGELFF. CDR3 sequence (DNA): TGTGCCAGCAGTTACTTGGCCCCCGGACTAGCGGGAGGTCTCACCGGGGAGCTGTTTTTT.

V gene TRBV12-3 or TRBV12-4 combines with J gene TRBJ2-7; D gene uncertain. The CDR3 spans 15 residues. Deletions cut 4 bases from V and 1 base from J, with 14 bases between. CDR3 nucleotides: TGTGCCAGCAGTTCCCGCGGAGCTCCGTCCTACGAGCAGTACTTC. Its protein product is CASSSRGAPSYEQYF.

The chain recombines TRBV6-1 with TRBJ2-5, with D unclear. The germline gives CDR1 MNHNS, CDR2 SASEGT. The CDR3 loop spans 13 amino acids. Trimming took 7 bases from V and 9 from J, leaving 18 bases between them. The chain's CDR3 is CASTEPIGGAQYF. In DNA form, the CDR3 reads TGTGCCAGCACCGAACCCATAGGCGGCGCCCAGTACTTC.

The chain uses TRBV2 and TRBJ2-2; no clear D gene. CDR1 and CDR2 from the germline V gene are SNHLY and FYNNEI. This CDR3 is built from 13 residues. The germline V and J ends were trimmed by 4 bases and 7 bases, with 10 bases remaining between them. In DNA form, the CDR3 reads TGTGCCAGCAGTGTCGGCTCTTACGGGGAGCTGTTTTTT. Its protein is CASSVGSYGELFF.

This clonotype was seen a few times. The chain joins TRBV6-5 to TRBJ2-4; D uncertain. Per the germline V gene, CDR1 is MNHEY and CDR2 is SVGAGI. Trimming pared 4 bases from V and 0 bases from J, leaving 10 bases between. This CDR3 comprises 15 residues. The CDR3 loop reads CASSSRDLAKNIQYF. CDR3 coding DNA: TGTGCCAGCAGTTCTAGAGACCTAGCCAAAAACATTCAGTACTTC.